This T cell receptor beta chain was retrieved from a study of shared clonotypes between healthy human individuals. Study information: Researchers assigned three CD4 naive, three CD4 memory, two CD8 naive and one CD8 memory plate to each donor. Study-level points and caveats: In having few donors, the study represented limited genetic and exposure-history diversity. Naive CD4 clonotypes overlapped across a few donors at approximately 4.5%.

The study ran the assay at deep level. Some clones are missing from TCRdb's copy, which holds only in-frame ones; the method was immunoSEQ multiplex PCR. The sample shows about 1.5 million clones, 98% of them seen only once. Germline-derived CDR1 and CDR2 are SQVTM and ANQGSEA. With 6 bases removed from V and 1 base from J, the gap between germline ends came to 12 bases. The length of the CDR3 is 13 residues. As to this clone: Its antigen remains unidentified.

Sequencing used naive CD4+ T cells sorted from blood. Subset in this sample: CD45RA+ positively selected. The chain links TRBV29-1 to TRBJ1-2; D is perhaps TRBD1 (5 bases). The receptor was derived from a man aged 25-40 years in good health. CDR3 sequence (DNA): TGCAGCGTAGGTTCAGGGATTAACTATGGCTACACCTTC. Its protein is CSVGSGINYGYTF.